This record covers a single T cell receptor beta chain. Its antigen is unknown. This entry comes from a study of T cells after yellow fever vaccination. Study-level findings and limits: The secondary T-cell response peaked on day 5, not day 15, but was weaker. Abundant clonotypes (contaminants from the bulk population) could be present in FACS-sorted repertoires.

The V segment lost 3 bases and the J segment 5 bases; nucleotides outside the gene matches: 10. Germline lookup yields CDR1 GTSNPN and CDR2 SVGIG (reference sequence). The CDR3 length is 14 residues. TCRdb re-called the 5' RACE reads through MiXCR, storing one row per CDR3 protein. The sample contains roughly 500,000 distinct CDR3 sequences, under 25% of which appear only once. Sequencing was performed on PBMCs, taken 15 days after the yellow fever booster vaccination. This chain joins TRBV30 and TRBJ2-7; 7 bases align to TRBD1. The TCR sequence derives from a man aged 30 to 39 who received the YFV17D yellow fever vaccine. CDR3 amino acids: CAWRSKGAFHEQYF. In DNA form, the CDR3 reads TGTGCCTGGAGATCAAAGGGGGCGTTCCACGAGCAGTACTTC.